The present entry profiles one T cell receptor (beta chain) with its context. Its antigen is still unknown. The donors were members of the roughly 120-subject validation cohort (separate from the approximately 730-subject first cohort). Trimming removed 1 base from V and 6 bases from J; junction bases left unmatched: 6. The germline V gene has CDR1 SNHLY and CDR2 FYNNEI. This CDR3 has 16 amino acids. The sample is drawn from a study of cytomegalovirus exposure and HLA in healthy donors. The study's findings and limits: Some TCR beta chains (over 150 of them) were listed as cytomegalovirus-associated. The tendency of first-cohort TCR clusters to co-occur in the 120 validation repertoires was the finding of a later analysis.

Profiled with immunoSEQ multiplex PCR; TCRdb holds only in-frame clones, not every one. The data contain 150,000 or so clones, 85% to 90% of them singletons. The TCR sequence derives from a young woman in good health and CMV-seropositive. Sequenced material: PBMCs. This chain links TRBV2 with TRBJ1-6; TRBD1 agrees at 7 bases. This CDR3 is CASSEVGTVFNSPLHF. The CDR3 DNA follows: TGTGCCAGCAGTGAAGTTGGGACAGTTTTTAATTCACCCCTCCACTTT.